Listed below are T cell receptor beta chains from one sample, sequenced in a study of blood T cell repertoires in COVID-19. Sequencing used immunoSEQ multiplex PCR; TCRdb keeps in-frame clones, though not all of them. Counted here are about 220,000 clones, around 90% occurring once; the ten biggest clones make up around 2.7%. The sequenced sample was PBMCs or T cells enriched from blood (not recorded which). These receptors originate from a woman aged 25-40 years who had recovered from COVID-19. Each CDR3 is given with its conserved first and last residue. The order of the fields is clone size, J gene, D gene, V gene, CDR3 protein, CDR3 DNA. D genes are given only for firm matches. Rows may omit the clone size; those that give it use once, few, many or a size class.

clone_size: .; j_call: TRBJ1-1; d_call: .; v_call: TRBV7-9; cdr3_aa: CASSLPRNTEAFF; cdr3_nt: TGTGCCAGCAGCTTACCCAGAAACACTGAAGCTTTCTTT
clone_size: .; j_call: TRBJ1-4; d_call: .; v_call: TRBV19; cdr3_aa: CATKEPYYEKLFF; cdr3_nt: TGTGCCACCAAAGAGCCGTACTATGAAAAACTGTTTTTT
clone_size: .; j_call: TRBJ2-4; d_call: .; v_call: TRBV7-2; cdr3_aa: CASSEQVAKNIQYF; cdr3_nt: TGTGCCAGCAGCGAACAGGTAGCCAAAAACATTCAGTACTTC
clone_size: once; j_call: TRBJ1-2; d_call: TRBD1; v_call: TRBV2; cdr3_aa: CASSPGQGLGNYGYTF; cdr3_nt: TGTGCCAGCAGTCCGGGACAGGGGCTTGGTAACTATGGCTACACCTTC
clone_size: .; j_call: TRBJ2-3; d_call: TRBD1; v_call: TRBV4-3; cdr3_aa: CASSQDGTGDTDTQYF; cdr3_nt: TGCGCCAGCAGCCAAGATGGAACAGGGGACACAGATACGCAGTATTTT
clone_size: .; j_call: TRBJ2-5; d_call: TRBD2; v_call: TRBV11-2; cdr3_aa: CASSLGGAGGLQETQYF; cdr3_nt: TGTGCCAGCAGCTTAGGAGGGGCGGGGGGCCTCCAAGAGACCCAGTACTTC
clone_size: .; j_call: TRBJ1-1; d_call: .; v_call: TRBV14; cdr3_aa: CASRGQGNTEAFF; cdr3_nt: TGTGCCAGCAGAGGCCAGGGAAACACTGAAGCTTTCTTT
clone_size: once; j_call: TRBJ1-4; d_call: .; v_call: TRBV16; cdr3_aa: CASSQFRGPQNEKLFF; cdr3_nt: TGTGCCAGCAGCCAATTCAGGGGCCCGCAAAATGAAAAACTGTTTTTT
clone_size: .; j_call: TRBJ2-1; d_call: TRBD2; v_call: TRBV4-2; cdr3_aa: CASSQDRGGDYNEQFF; cdr3_nt: TGTGCCAGCAGCCAAGATCGGGGGGGCGACTACAATGAGCAGTTCTTC
clone_size: .; j_call: TRBJ2-3; d_call: .; v_call: TRBV7-8; cdr3_aa: CASSPISSTDTQYF; cdr3_nt: TGTGCCAGCAGCCCTATAAGTAGCACAGATACGCAGTATTTT
clone_size: .; j_call: TRBJ1-2; d_call: TRBD1; v_call: TRBV6-1; cdr3_aa: CASSDPRQGAGYGYTF; cdr3_nt: TGTGCCAGCAGTGACCCTCGACAGGGGGCTGGCTATGGCTACACCTTC
clone_size: .; j_call: TRBJ1-3; d_call: .; v_call: TRBV5-4; cdr3_aa: CASETKGTAGNTIYF; cdr3_nt: TGTGCCAGCGAAACCAAAGGTACAGCTGGAAACACCATATATTTT
clone_size: .; j_call: TRBJ2-3; d_call: .; v_call: TRBV3-1/TRBV3-2; cdr3_aa: CASSQVPGGHTDTQYF; cdr3_nt: TGTGCCAGCAGCCAAGTTCCGGGGGGCCACACGGATACGCAGTATTTT
clone_size: .; j_call: TRBJ2-5; d_call: TRBD2; v_call: TRBV7-2; cdr3_aa: CASSFPPGGETQYF; cdr3_nt: TGTGCCAGCAGCTTCCCCCCCGGGGGGGAGACCCAGTACTTC
clone_size: .; j_call: TRBJ2-5; d_call: TRBD1; v_call: TRBV11-2; cdr3_aa: CASSPTTGGKLSPYF; cdr3_nt: TGTGCCAGCAGCCCCACTACAGGGGGCAAATTAAGTCCGTACTTC